This T cell receptor (beta chain) is drawn from a study of T cell responses to AZD1222 COVID-19 vaccine. At the level of the study: Doses given second, at about 4 or about 12 weeks, were pooled.

Only in-frame clones appear in the TCRdb table, and some are missing; sequencing was by immunoSEQ multiplex PCR. The repertoire has about 130,000 clones, 92% of them found once; the top ten carry roughly 2%. On this clone: Its antigen is not known.

Germline loops: CDR1 SGHRS, CDR2 YFSETQ. The CDR3 runs to 15 residues. V dropped 0 bases and J dropped 6 bases, with 16 bases sitting between them. Study results and caveats: Recipients of two AZD1222 doses showed rising Spike-specific TCR breadth and depth. Nearly half of spike-specific TCRs reportedly target unmutated variant regions. Along spike, vaccine-associated CD4 TCRs were found throughout, with dominance at 160-218 and 743-854.

Sequencing was performed on peripheral blood, taken on day 0 of AZD1222 vaccination. This clonotype originated in an adult in good health. The V call is TRBV5-1, the J call TRBJ2-7; D remains unclear. CDR3 DNA: TGCGCCAGCAGCTTGGAGGCAGAAGTTAAGACCGAGCAGTACTTC. It is translated as CASSLEAEVKTEQYF. Together with reference TRBV5-1 and TRBJ2-7, the CDR3 gives the full variable domain: KAGVTQTPRYLIKTRGQQVTLSCSPISGHRSVSWYQQTPGQGLQFLFEYFSETQRNKGNFPGRFSGRQFSNSRSEMNVSTLELGDSALYLCASSLEAEVKTEQYFGPGTRLTVT.